The source of this T cell receptor beta chain is a study of blood T cell repertoires in COVID-19. Study at large: Acute and convalescent COVID-19 samples came from the United States, Italy and Spain.

In the original processing: The authors estimated nucleated cell counts from reference gene primer amplification. TCRdb's copy holds only in-frame clones and misses some; the assay was immunoSEQ multiplex PCR. The D gene and trimming were derived from the DNA, and the V and J assignments and clone size from that table. The table shows 350,000 or so clones, with 87% occurring only once. The receptor was isolated from a young woman with COVID-19, enrolled during active disease. Specimen: peripheral blood.

In DNA, the CDR3 is TGTGCCAGCAGCCCTAACTCGGGGGGAGCAGATACGCAGTATTTT. Amino acid sequence: CASSPNSGGADTQYF. This chain joins TRBV7-2 and TRBJ2-3, with 7 bases aligning to TRBD2. The CDR3 has 15 residues. V gave up 5 bases and J gave up 4 bases; unmatched junction bases: 9. Germline loops: CDR1 SGHTA, CDR2 FQGNSA.